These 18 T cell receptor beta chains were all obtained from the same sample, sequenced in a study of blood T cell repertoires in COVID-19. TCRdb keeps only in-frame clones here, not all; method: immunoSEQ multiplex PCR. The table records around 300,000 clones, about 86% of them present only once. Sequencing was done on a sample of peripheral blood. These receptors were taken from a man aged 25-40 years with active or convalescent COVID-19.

The CDR3, as DNA: TGTGCCAGTAGTGTGATACAGGTAGGGACTGAAGCTTTCTTT. The encoded protein is CASSVIQVGTEAFF. The V gene is TRBV19, the J gene TRBJ1-1; a possible D gene is TRBD1 (5 bases). The CDR3 is 14 residues long. Germline V gives CDR1 LNHDA, CDR2 SQIVND (reference sequence). V was pared by 5 bases and J by 5 bases, with 15 bases between.

CDR3 coding DNA: TGTGCCAGTAGTACCCGGACAGGGGATTCACCCCTCCACTTT. It translates to CASSTRTGDSPLHF. The chain employs TRBV19 and TRBJ1-6; 9 nucleotides agree with TRBD1. V lost 4 bases, J lost 8 bases, and 3 bases stayed unmatched. This CDR3 comprises 14 residues. Germline assignment: CDR1 LNHDA and CDR2 SQIVND (reference sequence).

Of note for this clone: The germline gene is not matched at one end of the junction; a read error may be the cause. CDR3 region: CALSPTSFNSPLHF. In nucleotides, the CDR3 is TGTGCCCTCTCCCCCACATCCTTTAATTCACCCCTCCACTTT. The chain is built from TRBV28 and TRBJ1-6; no firm D call. This CDR3 region has 14 residues. The germline V gene encodes CDR1 MDHEN and CDR2 SYDVKM.

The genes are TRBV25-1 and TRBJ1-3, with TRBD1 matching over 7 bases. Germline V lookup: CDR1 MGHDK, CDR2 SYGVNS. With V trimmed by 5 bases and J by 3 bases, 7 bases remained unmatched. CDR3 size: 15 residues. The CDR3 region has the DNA TGTGCCAGCAGTCCATCGACAGGGATTGGAAACACCATATATTTT. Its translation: CASSPSTGIGNTIYF. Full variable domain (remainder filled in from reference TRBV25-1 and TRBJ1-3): EADIYQTPRYLVIGTGKKITLECSQTMGHDKMYWYQQDPGMELHLIHYSYGVNSTEKGDLSSESTVSRIRTEHFPLTLESARPSHTSQYLCASSPSTGIGNTIYFGEGSWLTVV.

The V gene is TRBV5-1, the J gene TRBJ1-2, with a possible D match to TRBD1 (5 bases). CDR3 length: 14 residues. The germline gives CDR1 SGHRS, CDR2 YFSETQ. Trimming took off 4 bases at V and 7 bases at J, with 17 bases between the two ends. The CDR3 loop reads CASSPSGGEIGYTF. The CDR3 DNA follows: TGCGCCAGCAGCCCGAGCGGGGGAGAGATTGGCTACACCTTC.

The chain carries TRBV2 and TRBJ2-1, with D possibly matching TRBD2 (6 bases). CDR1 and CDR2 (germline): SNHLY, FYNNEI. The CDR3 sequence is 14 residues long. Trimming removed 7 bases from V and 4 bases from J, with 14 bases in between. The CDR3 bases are TGTGCCAGCACCCAGACTAGGCAGTACAATGAGCAGTTCTTC. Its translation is CASTQTRQYNEQFF.

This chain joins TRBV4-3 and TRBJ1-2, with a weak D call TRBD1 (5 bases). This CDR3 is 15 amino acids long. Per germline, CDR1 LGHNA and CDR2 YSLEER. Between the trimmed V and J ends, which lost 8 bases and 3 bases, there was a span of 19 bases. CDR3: CASSLGGGVDYGYTF. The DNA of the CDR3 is TGCGCCAGCTCTCTGGGGGGGGGTGTTGACTATGGCTACACCTTC.

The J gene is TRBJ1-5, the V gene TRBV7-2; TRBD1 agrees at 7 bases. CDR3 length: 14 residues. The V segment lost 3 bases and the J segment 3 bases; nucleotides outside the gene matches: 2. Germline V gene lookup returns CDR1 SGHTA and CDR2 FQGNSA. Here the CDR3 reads CASSFRGFNQPQHF. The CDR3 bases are TGTGCCAGCAGCTTCAGGGGGTTCAATCAGCCCCAGCATTTT.

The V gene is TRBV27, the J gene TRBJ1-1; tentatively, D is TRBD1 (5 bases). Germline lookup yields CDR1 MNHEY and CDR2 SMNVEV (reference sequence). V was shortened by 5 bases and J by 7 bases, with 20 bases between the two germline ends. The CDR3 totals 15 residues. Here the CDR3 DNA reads TGTGCCAGCAGTAGCTGGACCGGGACTAATCTTGAAGCTTTCTTT. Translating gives CASSSWTGTNLEAFF.

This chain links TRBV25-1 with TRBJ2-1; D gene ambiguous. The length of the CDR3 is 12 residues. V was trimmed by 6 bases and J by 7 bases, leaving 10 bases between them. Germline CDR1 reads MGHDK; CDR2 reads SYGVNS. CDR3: CASSTNLNEQFF. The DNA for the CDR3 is TGTGCCAGCAGCACCAACTTAAATGAGCAGTTCTTC.

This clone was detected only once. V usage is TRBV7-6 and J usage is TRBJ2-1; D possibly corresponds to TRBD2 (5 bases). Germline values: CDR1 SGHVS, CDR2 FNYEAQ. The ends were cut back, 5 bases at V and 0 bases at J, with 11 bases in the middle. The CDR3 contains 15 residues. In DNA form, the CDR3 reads TGTGCCAGCAGCCTCCGGGGTAGCTCCTACAATGAGCAGTTCTTC. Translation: CASSLRGSSYNEQFF.

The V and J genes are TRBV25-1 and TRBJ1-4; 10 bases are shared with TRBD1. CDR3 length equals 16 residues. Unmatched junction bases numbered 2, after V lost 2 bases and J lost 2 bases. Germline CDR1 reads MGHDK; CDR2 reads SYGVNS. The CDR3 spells CASSEQTGGTNEKLFF. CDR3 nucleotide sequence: TGTGCCAGCAGTGAACAGACAGGGGGCACTAATGAAAAACTGTTTTTT.

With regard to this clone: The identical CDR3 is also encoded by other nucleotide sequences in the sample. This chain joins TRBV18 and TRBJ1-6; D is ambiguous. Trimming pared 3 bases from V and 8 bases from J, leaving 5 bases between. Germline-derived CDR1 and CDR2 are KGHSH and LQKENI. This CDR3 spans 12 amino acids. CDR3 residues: CASSPRDSPLHF. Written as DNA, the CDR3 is TGTGCCAGCTCACCTCGGGATTCACCCCTCCACTTT. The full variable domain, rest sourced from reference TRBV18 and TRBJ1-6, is NAGVMQNPRHLVRRRGQEARLRCSPMKGHSHVYWYRQLPEEGLKFMVYLQKENIIDESGMPKERFSAEFPKEGPSILRIQQVVRGDSAAYFCASSPRDSPLHFGNGTRLTVT.

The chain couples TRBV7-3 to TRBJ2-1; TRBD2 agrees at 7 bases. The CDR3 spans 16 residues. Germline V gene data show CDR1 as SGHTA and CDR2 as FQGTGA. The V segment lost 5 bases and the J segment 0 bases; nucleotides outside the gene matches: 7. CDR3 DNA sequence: TGTGCCAGCAGCCCCATCGGCGGGAGCTCCTACAATGAGCAGTTCTTC. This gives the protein CASSPIGGSSYNEQFF.

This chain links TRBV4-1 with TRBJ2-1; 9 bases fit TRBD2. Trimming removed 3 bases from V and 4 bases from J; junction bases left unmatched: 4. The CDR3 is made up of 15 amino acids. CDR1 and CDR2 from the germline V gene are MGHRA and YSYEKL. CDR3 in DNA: TGCGCCAGCAGCCAGCGGACTAGCGCGTACAATGAGCAGTTCTTC. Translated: CASSQRTSAYNEQFF.

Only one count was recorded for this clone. The CDR3 DNA reads TGTGCCACCAGCAGAGTAACGGGGAATCAGCCCCAGCATTTT. Encoded protein: CATSRVTGNQPQHF. The rearrangement links TRBV15 to TRBJ1-5; D remains ambiguous. The CDR3 spans 14 residues. V dropped 1 base and J dropped 4 bases, with 8 bases sitting between them. CDR1 is LNHNV, CDR2 YYDKDF, per germline (reference sequence).

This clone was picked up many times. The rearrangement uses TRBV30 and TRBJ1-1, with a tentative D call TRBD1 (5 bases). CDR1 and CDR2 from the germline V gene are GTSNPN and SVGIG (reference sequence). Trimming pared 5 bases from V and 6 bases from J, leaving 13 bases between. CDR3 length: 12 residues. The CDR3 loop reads CAWGAGFAEAFF. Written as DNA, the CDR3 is TGTGCCTGGGGGGCGGGGTTCGCTGAAGCTTTCTTT.

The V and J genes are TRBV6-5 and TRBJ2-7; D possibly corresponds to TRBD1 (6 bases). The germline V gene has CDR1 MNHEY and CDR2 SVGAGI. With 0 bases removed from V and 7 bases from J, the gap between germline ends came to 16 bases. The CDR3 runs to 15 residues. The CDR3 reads CASSYSNQGTREQYF. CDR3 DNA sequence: TGTGCCAGCAGTTACTCTAACCAGGGGACGAGGGAGCAGTACTTC.